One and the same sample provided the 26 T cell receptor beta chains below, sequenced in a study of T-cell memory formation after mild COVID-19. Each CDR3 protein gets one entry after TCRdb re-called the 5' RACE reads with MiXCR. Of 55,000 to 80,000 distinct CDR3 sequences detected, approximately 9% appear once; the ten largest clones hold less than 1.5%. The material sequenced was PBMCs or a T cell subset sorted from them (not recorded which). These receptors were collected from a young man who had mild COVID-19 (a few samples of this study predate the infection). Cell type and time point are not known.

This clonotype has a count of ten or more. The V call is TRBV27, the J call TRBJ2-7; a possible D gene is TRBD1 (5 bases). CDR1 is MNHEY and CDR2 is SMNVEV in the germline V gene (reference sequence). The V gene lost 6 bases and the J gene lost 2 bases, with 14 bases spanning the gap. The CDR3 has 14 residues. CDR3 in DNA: TGTGCCAGCAGACGAAAACCACAGGCCTACGAGCAGTACTTC. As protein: CASRRKPQAYEQYF.

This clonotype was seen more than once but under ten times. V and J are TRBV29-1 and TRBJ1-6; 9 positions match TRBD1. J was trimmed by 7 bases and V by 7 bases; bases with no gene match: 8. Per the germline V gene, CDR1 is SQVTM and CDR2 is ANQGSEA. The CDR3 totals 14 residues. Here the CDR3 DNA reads TGCAGCGCTCGCACCGGGACAGGGAATTCACCCCTCCACTTT. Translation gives CSARTGTGNSPLHF. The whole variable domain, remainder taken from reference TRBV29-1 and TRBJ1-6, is SAVISQKPSRDICQRGTSLTIQCQVDSQVTMMFWYRQQPGQSLTLIATANQGSEATYESGFVIDKFPISRPNLTFSTLTVSNMSPEDSSIYLCSARTGTGNSPLHFGNGTRLTVT.

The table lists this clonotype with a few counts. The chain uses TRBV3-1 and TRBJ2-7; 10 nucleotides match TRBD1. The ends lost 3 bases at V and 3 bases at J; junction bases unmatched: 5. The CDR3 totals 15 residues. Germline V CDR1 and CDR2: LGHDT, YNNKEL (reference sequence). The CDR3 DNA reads TGTGCCAGCAGCCAGGGGACAGGGGCGATCTACGAGCAGTACTTC. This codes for CASSQGTGAIYEQYF.

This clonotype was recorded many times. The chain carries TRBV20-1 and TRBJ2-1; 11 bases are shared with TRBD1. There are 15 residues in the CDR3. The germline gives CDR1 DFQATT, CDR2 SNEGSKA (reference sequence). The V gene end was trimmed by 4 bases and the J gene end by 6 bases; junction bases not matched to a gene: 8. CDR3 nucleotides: TGCAGTGCTACAACCGGGACAGGGGGTTCCAATGAGCAGTTCTTC. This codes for CSATTGTGGSNEQFF.

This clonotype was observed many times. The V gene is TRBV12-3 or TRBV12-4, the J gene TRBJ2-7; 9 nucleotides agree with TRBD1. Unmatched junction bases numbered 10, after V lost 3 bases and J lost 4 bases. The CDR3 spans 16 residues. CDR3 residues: CASSFTLDRGIYEQYF. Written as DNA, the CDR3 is TGTGCCAGCAGTTTCACTCTGGACAGGGGAATATACGAGCAGTACTTC.

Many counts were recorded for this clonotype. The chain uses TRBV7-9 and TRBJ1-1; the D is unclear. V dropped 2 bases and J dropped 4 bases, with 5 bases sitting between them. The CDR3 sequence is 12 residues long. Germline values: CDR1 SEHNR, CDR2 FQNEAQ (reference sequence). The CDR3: CASSLQATEAFF. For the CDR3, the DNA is TGTGCCAGCAGCTTACAGGCCACTGAAGCTTTCTTT.

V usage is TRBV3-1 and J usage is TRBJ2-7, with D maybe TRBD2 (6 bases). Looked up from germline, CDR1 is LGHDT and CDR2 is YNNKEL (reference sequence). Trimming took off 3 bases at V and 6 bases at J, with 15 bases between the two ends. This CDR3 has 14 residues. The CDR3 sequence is CASSHGAGFREQYF. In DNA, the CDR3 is TGTGCCAGCAGCCACGGGGCGGGGTTCCGCGAGCAGTACTTC.

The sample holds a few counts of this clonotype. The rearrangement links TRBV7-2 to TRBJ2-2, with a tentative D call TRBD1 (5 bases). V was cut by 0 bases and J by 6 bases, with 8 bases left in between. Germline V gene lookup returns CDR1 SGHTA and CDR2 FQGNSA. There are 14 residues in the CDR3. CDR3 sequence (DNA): TGTGCCAGCAGCTTAGCGCAGGGTCCCGGGGAGCTGTTTTTT. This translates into CASSLAQGPGELFF.

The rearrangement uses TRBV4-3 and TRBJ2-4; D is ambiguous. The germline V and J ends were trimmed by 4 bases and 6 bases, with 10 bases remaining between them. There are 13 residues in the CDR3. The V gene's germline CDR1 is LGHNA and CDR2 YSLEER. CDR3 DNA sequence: TGCGCCAGCAGCCTAACGGTCGGAAACATTCAGTACTTC. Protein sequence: CASSLTVGNIQYF.

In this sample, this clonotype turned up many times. CDR3 residues: CSVGHGQNIQYF. DNA of the CDR3: TGCAGCGTTGGTCACGGACAGAACATTCAGTACTTC. The chain recombines TRBV29-1 with TRBJ2-4; D is possibly TRBD1 (6 bases). Germline-derived CDR1 and CDR2 are SQVTM and ANQGSEA. V lost 4 bases and J lost 7, with 11 bases in between. The CDR3 spans 12 residues.

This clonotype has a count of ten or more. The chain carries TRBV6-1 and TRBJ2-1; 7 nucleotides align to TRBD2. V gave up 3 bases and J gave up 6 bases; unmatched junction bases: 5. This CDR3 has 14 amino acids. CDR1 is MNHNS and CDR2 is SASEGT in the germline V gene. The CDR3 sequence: CASSEGTIVNEQFF. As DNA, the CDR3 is TGTGCCAGCAGTGAGGGGACTATCGTCAATGAGCAGTTCTTC.

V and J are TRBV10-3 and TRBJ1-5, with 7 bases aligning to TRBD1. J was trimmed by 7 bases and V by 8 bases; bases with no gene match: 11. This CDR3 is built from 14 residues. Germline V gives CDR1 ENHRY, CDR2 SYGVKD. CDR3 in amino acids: CAIGGVQGRQPQHF. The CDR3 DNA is TGTGCCATCGGTGGGGTACAGGGGCGACAGCCCCAGCATTTT.

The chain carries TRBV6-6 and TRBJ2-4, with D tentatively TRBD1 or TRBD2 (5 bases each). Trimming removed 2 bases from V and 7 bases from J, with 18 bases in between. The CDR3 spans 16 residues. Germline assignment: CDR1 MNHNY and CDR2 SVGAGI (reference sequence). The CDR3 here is CASSYGVGWGTNIQYF. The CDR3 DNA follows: TGTGCCAGCAGTTACGGCGTTGGGTGGGGGACGAACATTCAGTACTTC.

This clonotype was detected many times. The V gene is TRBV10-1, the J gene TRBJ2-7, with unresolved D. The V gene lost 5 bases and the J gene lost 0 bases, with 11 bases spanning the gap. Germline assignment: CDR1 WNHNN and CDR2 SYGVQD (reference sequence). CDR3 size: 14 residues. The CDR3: CASSLDTSSYEQYF. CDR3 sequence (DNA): TGCGCCAGCAGTTTGGATACGAGCTCCTACGAGCAGTACTTC.

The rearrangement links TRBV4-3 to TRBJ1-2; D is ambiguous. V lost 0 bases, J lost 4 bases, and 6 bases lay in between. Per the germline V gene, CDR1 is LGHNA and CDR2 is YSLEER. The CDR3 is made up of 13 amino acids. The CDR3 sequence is CASSQEAFYGYTF. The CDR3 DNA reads TGCGCCAGCAGCCAAGAGGCGTTCTATGGCTACACCTTC.

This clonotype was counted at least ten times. The CDR3 bases are TGTGCCAGCAGCTTGGCCGGGACTAGCGGGGATACGCAGTATTTT. It yields the protein CASSLAGTSGDTQYF. This chain uses TRBV5-4 with TRBJ2-3; 12 nucleotides align to TRBD2. With V trimmed by 0 bases and J by 6 bases, 2 bases remained unmatched. The CDR3 consists of 15 residues. Germline V CDR1 and CDR2: SGHNT, YYREEE (reference sequence).

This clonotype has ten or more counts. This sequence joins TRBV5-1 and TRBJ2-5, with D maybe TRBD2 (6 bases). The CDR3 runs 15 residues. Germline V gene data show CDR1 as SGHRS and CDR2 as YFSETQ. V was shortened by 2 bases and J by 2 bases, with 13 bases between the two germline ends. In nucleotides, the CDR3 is TGCGCCAGCAGCTTCCGGGAGCCCGTACAAGAGACCCAGTACTTC. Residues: CASSFREPVQETQYF.

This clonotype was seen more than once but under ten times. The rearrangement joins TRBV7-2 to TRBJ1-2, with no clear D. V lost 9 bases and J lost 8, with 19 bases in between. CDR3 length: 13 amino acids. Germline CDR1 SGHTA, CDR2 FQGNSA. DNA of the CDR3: TGTGCCAGTACCTACCGGGAGCCGTTAGGCTACACCTTC. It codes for CASTYREPLGYTF.

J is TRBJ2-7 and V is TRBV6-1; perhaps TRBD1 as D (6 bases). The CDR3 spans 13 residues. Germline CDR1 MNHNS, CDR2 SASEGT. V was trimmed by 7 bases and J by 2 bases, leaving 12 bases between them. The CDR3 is CASTRQVAYEQYV. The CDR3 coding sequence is TGTGCCAGCACAAGACAGGTCGCCTACGAGCAGTACGTC.

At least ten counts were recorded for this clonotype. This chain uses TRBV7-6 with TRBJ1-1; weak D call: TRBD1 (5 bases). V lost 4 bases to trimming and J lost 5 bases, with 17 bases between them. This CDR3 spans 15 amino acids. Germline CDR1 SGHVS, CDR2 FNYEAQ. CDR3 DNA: TGTGCCAGCAGCTGGCGGCAAAGGGGCTGGACTGAAGCTTTCTTT. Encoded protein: CASSWRQRGWTEAFF.

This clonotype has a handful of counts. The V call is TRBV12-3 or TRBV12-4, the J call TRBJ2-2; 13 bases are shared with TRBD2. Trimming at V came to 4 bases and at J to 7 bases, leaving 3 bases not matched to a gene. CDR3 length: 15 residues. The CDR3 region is CASSSLAGGRGELFF. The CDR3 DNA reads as TGTGCCAGCAGTTCACTAGCGGGGGGGCGCGGGGAGCTGTTTTTT.

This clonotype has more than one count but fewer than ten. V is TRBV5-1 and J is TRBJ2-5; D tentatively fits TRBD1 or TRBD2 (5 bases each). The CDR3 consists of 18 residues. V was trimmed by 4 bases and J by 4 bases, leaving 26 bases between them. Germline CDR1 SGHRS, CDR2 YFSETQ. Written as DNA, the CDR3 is TGCGCCAGCAGCCTTGGGGCAGGAGGTCCCGGAGCATCAGAGACCCAGTACTTC. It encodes CASSLGAGGPGASETQYF.

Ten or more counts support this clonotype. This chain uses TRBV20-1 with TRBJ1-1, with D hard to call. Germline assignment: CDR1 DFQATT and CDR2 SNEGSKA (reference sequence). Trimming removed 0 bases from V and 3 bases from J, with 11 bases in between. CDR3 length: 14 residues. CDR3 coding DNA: TGCAGTGCTAGAGAGGCGGCAGCGTACACTGAAGCTTTCTTT. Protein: CSAREAAAYTEAFF.

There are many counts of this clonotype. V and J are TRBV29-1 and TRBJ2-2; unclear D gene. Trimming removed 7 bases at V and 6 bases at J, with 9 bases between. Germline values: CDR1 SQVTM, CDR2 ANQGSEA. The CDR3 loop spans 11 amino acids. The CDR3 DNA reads TGCAGCGGCCGGAGCGCCGGGGAGCTGTTTTTT. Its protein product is CSGRSAGELFF.

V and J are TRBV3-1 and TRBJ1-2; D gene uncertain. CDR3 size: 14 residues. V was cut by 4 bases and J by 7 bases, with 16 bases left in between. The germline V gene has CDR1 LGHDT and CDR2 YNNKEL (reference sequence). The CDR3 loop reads CASSPSEGSSGYTF. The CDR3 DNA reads TGTGCCAGCAGCCCGTCGGAAGGGTCAAGTGGCTACACCTTC.

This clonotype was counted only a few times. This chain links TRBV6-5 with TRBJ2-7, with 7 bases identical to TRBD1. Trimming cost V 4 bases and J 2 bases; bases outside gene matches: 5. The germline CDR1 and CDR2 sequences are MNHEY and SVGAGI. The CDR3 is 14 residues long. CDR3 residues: CASSSGQRTYEQYF. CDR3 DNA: TGTGCCAGCAGTTCGGGACAGCGGACCTACGAGCAGTACTTC.